The entry below gives a single TCR beta chain sequence along with its context. Its binding antigen is unknown. No base quality values were provided; no much bigger clone lies one nucleotide off. The germline V gene gives CDR1 as SGHTA and CDR2 as FQGNSA. V is cut by 5 bases and J by 3 bases, and the space between the germline ends is 14 bases. From the cysteine up to the phenylalanine, the CDR3 has a length of 14 residues. Just CDR3 DNA is preserved here, 42 bases in frame from base 1. The data were obtained in a study of shared clonotypes between healthy human individuals (TCRdb year 2020). In the study overall: Three men and a couple of women, aged 18 to 49 years, made up the cohort. Between about 0.85 and 9.5 billion PBMCs per donor were obtained by leukapheresis. To increase sequencing depth and limit assay-specific biases, different laboratories used diverse techniques to prepare libraries and sequence TCR repertoires. To estimate repertoire size and how much clonotypes are shared between individuals, the study performed deep sequencing of blood TCR repertoires from a few healthy adults. For each donor, CD4 naive and CD4 memory were each run on three plates, CD8 naive on two plates, and CD8 memory on one plate.

Healthy HIV-negative adults with no recently reported acute infections or vaccinations were included as donors. All donors were Caucasian adults living in Nashville, Tennessee, USA. CD4+ T cells were enriched through magnetic negative selection, after which naive cells were positively selected on CD45RA and the remaining negative fraction served as the memory subset. Blood was obtained by leukapheresis, after which PBMCs were separated by Ficoll-Histopaque density gradient centrifugation and cryopreserved in liquid nitrogen vapor phase. Analytical flow cytometry was used to check the purity and quantity of every magnetically sorted T cell population. Genomic DNA was isolated from every sorted fraction and measured by UV absorbance on a Nanodrop 2000c. Using the deep immunoSEQ assay, TCR CDR3 regions were amplified from genomic DNA by multiplex PCR. Extracted genomic DNA from each cell subset was spread evenly across all wells of several immunoSEQ 96-well plates, with each plate serving as a replicate. For sorted subsets, 150 to 250 ng of genomic DNA, equivalent to around 29,000 T cell genomes, went into each replicate PCR. Purified libraries were measured with a Qubit 3.0 fluorometer, size-checked on a Bioanalyzer 2100, and measured again with the KAPA Library Quantification kit. Each immunoSEQ 96-well plate was sequenced on its own single-read 150-cycle Illumina NextSeq 550 flow cell. The source study handled its data this way. Because the immunoSEQ output held only junctional sequences and lacked quality scores, the filtering could not match the filtering applied to full-length reads. To assign V/J genes and CDR3, sequences were annotated using PyIR, a Python wrapper for IgBLAST v1.9, with IMGT germline references. Reads with weak V/J assignments (E-value above 1e-6), missing CDR3, stop codons, out-of-frame junctions, or ambiguous translated residues were removed. V3J clonotypes were defined as sequences sharing an identical inferred V gene, J gene, and CDR3 amino acid sequence. The percentage overlap between two repertoires was calculated by dividing the number of shared unique clonotypes by the size of the smaller repertoire. Three approaches were used to assess repertoire richness: RTK rarefaction, the Chao1 estimator, and Recon v2.1 estimates of unobserved clonotypes. Generation probabilities were computed with OLGA for all TCRbeta clonotypes obtained by the gDNA method from a handful of donors. TCRdb holds this immuneACCESS table with in-frame rearrangements only. Some clones are missing; in checked studies, unresolved V genes explain under half, and the rest has no known cause. V, J and clone size derive from that table, while D and trimming were established from the DNA sequence. Here the sample has 550,000 to 850,000 clones; around 70% occur a single time. Under 2% of the sample belongs to the ten largest clones.

What the research found in general, with its limitations: Even with the large sequencing depth, rarefaction of the sorted-subset datasets indicated that sequencing was incomplete. The small number of donors limited the genetic and exposure-history diversity represented. About 4.5% of naive CD4, roughly 3.5% of naive CD8, approximately 2% of memory CD4, and about 0.4% of memory CD8 clonotypes were shared across a few donors. Pairwise subsampling indicated that sequencing depth was expected to affect the degree of clonotype sharing among donors. Compared with non-shared clonotypes, clonotypes shared by all four sorted-subset donors had higher generation probabilities. Sampling was limited to blood, and TCR repertoires in tissue likely differ from TCR repertoires in blood. Naive subsets generally had larger estimated clonotype richness than memory subsets did.

The TCR comes from a woman aged 30 to 39 in good health. The chain uses TRBV7-2 and TRBJ2-7, with the D gene too uncertain to name. The material sequenced was memory CD4+ T cells sorted from blood. The cell subset or site label of this sample denotes: CD45RA-negative fraction. The CDR3: CASSLTRTIYEQYF. The DNA sequence reads TGTGCCAGCAGCCTGACACGAACTATCTACGAGCAGTACTTC.